This entry is about one T cell receptor beta chain. Its antigen remains unidentified. TCRdb itself ran the reads through MiXCR, one entry per CDR3 protein. The sample gives a few hundred thousand distinct CDR3 sequences, over 15% of which show up once; 8.7% is in the top ten. This entry is derived from a study of T cell repertoires in cytomegalovirus infection. Study in general: Public signatures in TCR beta pointed to CMV infection and matching HLA type. Study-level results: HLA-C-restricted, CMV-specific TCR beta clonotypes were dominant ex vivo. Public TCR beta family frequency separated CMV-and-HLA carriers, including in an independent cohort.

V dropped 5 bases and J dropped 7; count of bases not matched to a gene: 12. The CDR3 consists of 15 residues. The germline V gene has CDR1 SGHTA and CDR2 FQGNSA. The TCR comes from a human donor in good health (CMV status not recorded). Some clones in this sample may be carry-over from other donors' samples. The sequenced sample consisted of PBMCs. This chain connects TRBV7-2 to TRBJ2-5; TRBD1 matches 8 bases. The CDR3 coding sequence is TGTGCCAGCAGCCTCCGACTGGGACAGGCGGCGACCCAGTACTTC. Its translation: CASSLRLGQAATQYF.